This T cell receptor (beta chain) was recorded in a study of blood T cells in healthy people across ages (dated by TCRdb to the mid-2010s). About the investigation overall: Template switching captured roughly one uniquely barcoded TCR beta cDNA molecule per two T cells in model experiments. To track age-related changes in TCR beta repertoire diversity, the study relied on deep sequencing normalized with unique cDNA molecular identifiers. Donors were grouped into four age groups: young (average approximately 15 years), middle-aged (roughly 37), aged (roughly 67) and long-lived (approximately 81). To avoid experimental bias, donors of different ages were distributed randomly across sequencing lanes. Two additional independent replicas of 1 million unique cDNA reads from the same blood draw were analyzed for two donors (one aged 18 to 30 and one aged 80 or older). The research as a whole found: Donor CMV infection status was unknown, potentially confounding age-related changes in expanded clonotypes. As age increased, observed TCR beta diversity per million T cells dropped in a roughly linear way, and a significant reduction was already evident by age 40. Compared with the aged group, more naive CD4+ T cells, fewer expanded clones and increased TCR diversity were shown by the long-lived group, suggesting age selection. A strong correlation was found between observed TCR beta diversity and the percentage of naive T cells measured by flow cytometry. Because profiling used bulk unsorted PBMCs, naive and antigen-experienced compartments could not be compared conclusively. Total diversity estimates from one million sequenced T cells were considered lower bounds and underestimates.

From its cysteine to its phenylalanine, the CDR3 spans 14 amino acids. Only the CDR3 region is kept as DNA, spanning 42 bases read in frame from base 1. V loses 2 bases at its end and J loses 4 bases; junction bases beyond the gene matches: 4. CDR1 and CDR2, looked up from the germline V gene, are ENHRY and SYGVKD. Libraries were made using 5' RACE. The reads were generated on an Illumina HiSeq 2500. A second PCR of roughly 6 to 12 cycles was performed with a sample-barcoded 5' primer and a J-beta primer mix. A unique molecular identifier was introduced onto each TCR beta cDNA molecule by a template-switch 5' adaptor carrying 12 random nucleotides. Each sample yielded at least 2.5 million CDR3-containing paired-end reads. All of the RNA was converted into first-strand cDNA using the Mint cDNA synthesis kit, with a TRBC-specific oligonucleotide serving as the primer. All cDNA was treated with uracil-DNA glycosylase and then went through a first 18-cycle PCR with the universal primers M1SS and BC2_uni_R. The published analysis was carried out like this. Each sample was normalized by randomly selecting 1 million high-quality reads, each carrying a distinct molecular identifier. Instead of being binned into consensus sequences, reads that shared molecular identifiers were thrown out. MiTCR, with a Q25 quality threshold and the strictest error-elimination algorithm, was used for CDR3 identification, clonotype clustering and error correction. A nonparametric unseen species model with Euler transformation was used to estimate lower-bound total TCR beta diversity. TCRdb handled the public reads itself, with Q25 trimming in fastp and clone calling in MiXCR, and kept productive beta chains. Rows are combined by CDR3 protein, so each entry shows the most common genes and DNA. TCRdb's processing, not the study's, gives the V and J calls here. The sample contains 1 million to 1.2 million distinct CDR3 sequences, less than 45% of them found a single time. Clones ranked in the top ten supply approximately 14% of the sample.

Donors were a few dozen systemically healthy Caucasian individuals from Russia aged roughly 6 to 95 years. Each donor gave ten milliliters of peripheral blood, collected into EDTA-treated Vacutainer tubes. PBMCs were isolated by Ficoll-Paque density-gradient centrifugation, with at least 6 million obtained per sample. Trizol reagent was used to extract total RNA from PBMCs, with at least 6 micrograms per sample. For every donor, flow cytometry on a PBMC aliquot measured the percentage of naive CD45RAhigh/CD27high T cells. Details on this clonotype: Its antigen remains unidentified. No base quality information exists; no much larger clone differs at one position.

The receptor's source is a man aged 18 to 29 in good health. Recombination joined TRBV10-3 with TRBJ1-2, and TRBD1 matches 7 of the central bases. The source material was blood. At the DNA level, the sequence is TGTGCCATCAGTGAGGGACAGGCGATCTATGGCTACACCTTC. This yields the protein CAISEGQAIYGYTF.